The 2 T cell receptor beta chains in this list originate from one sample, sequenced in a study of OX40 agonist ivuxolimab in advanced cancers. Produced via immunoSEQ multiplex PCR; TCRdb's table is partial and in-frame only. This sample has 45,000 or so clones, with around nine tenths found just once. This sample comprised CD4+ or CD8+ T cells sorted from blood, obtained in a trial of the OX40 agonist ivuxolimab. These receptors came from an adult with an advanced solid tumor such as melanoma, head and neck, liver or kidney cancer.

The chain is built from TRBV15 and TRBJ1-2, with 8 bases lining up with TRBD1. J gave up 4 bases and V 0 bases, and 7 bases lay outside the gene matches. Germline CDR1 is LNHNV and CDR2 is YYDKDF (reference sequence). This CDR3 is built from 16 residues. In DNA form, the CDR3 reads TGTGCCACCAGCAGAGATCTGGCAGGGGGCAGCTATGGCTACACCTTC. Its translation: CATSRDLAGGSYGYTF.

The chain combines TRBV7-2 with TRBJ1-2; 11 positions agree with TRBD1. Germline lookup yields CDR1 SGHTA and CDR2 FQGNSA. V shed 5 bases, J shed 7 bases, and the junction held 9 bases outside the gene matches. The CDR3 totals 15 residues. The DNA for the CDR3 is TGTGCCAGCAGCCCTTGGACAGGGGGCGGGGGTGGCTACACCTTC. Amino acids: CASSPWTGGGGGYTF.